Below, one T cell receptor beta chain is given with its context. The target of this receptor is not known. Base qualities were left out, and no much larger clone turns up one base away. This entry comes from a study of identical twins (dated by TCRdb to the mid-2010s). With respect to the entire study: TCR alpha and beta repertoires from monozygotic twins, unrelated adults of various ages and cord blood were deep-sequenced to test whether fetal clonotypes persist. To rule out contamination, replicate twin experiments were performed at different times with different library preparation protocols. Summary of the overall study and its limitations: Because the same donors could not be followed over many years, the conclusions relied on cross-sectional statistical analysis. In beta out-of-frame sequences, excess twin sharing was weaker, because having fewer shared sequences lowered the signal-to-noise ratio. In monozygotic twins, out-of-frame TCR alpha sharing was systematically underestimated by recombination models, although the models agreed with sharing between unrelated individuals. Zero-insertion analyses could be partly confounded by invariant T cells such as MAIT and iNKT, though diverse VJ usage argued against such confounding for most clonotypes. Compared with coincidental sharing between unrelated individuals, out-of-frame TCR alpha sequences shared between twins had an excess of sequences with low generation probability. Abundant cord blood beta clonotypes carried fewer insertions; young adult naive repertoires showed a weaker similar trend, while memory repertoires showed none.

The V end loses 4 bases and the J end loses 4 bases, and a stretch of 10 bases separates them. Spanning cysteine to phenylalanine, the CDR3 consists of 13 amino acids. The entry retains the CDR3 DNA only, 39 bases that are in frame from base 1. From the germline V gene, CDR1 is SGHDT and CDR2 is YYEEEE. Every donor in the study was a healthy Caucasian. Three pairs of female monozygotic twins, all aged roughly 18 to 30 years, made up the twin cohort. RNA for TCR libraries was isolated from peripheral blood mononuclear cells. Receptors were amplified or captured by 5' RACE. Sequencing instrument: Illumina HiSeq 2000. A universal primer binding site was added through template switching, and the final cDNA carried a unique molecular identifier so that TCR cDNA molecules could be counted accurately. Specific primers in the conserved constant-segment region were used to synthesize first-strand cDNA for TCR alpha and beta chains. To control for contamination, each cDNA library was double barcoded with a SMART-Mk sample barcode plus Illumina barcodes. TruSeq adapter sequences and Illumina sample barcodes were added in two successive PCR steps. TCR alpha and beta cDNA libraries were sequenced on the Illumina HiSeq platform with custom primers. On the study's bioinformatics: MiGEC was used to process raw reads and extract unique molecular identifiers, and MiXCR was used to find CDR3 positions. For each individual, recombination models were inferred using an EM algorithm with the repgenHMM and IGoR tools. Shared clonotype analysis was performed with the tcR package in R, normalizing sharing by the product of cloneset sizes. To study raw recombination free of thymic and clonal selection effects, out-of-frame nonproductive sequences were analyzed. The public reads were quality trimmed at Q25 with fastp and then assembled into clones with MiXCR by TCRdb, keeping productive beta chains. Rows merge per CDR3 protein into single entries with the most common DNA and genes. Here the V and J calls rest on TCRdb's processing, not on the authors' analysis. In all, the sample holds more than 600,000 distinct CDR3 sequences, and 15% to 20% of those were seen once. The ten largest account for around 13% of the sample.

These data were also reused for a study on T cells expressing NK-cell markers. Drawing on the second study: In sorted CD3+CD56+NKG2C+, CD3+CD56+NKG2C- and CD3+CD56-NKG2C+ T-cell subsets from several donors, TCR beta-chain repertoires were profiled. Among the eight sequenced donors, only one was HCMV-seronegative, while the other seven were HCMV-seropositive. To restrict sorting to alphabetaTCR-expressing T cells, an anti-gammadeltaTCR antibody was added in several experiments. In a handful of donors, the dominant CD3+CD56+NKG2C+ clonotypes were found to rank among the top 10 CD8+ clonotypes and to make up about 1.0-8% of CD8+ T cells. Those dominant clonotypes were again the most abundant among CD3+CD56-NKG2C+ cells in four donors, at about 25-60.1%. Whether the expanded NKG2C-expressing T cell clones were specific for HCMV antigens was left unclear. The study sequenced eight donors, all healthy volunteers chosen at random: three men and five women. HCMV-specific IgG was detected in serum with a commercial ELISA kit to determine HCMV serostatus. For about 6 donors, unsorted PBMC were also used to sequence bulk peripheral blood T-cell repertoires. Reads were demultiplexed and grouped by UMI with MIGEC, and clonotypes were assembled and quantified with MiTCR. To exclude erroneous sequences, any TCR cDNA sequence not supported by at least two reads was discarded. Downstream repertoire analysis used the tcR package, and clonotypes were matched across fractions by CDR3 nucleotide sequence plus V segment. Antigen specificity was annotated against VDJdb with VDJmatch, allowing one amino acid substitution in CDR3.

Here the chain combines TRBV5-6 and TRBJ2-3, with a tentative D gene TRBD1 over 6 matching bases. Source material: PBMCs. The origin of this receptor is a woman younger than 30 in good health. The DNA sequence reads TGTGCCAGCAGCAATTGGGGGCCAGATACGCAGTATTTT. Its translation reads: CASSNWGPDTQYF.